This T cell receptor beta chain is drawn from a study of T cell responses to AZD1222 COVID-19 vaccine. The method was immunoSEQ multiplex PCR; TCRdb's version includes in-frame clones alone and lacks a portion of them. The table shows 150,000 to 200,000 clones, with around 87% occurring only once. General study points: Baseline antibody screening turned up just a handful of seropositive AZD1222 recipients. No day 14 peak samples; only post-peak repertoires were characterized. There were vaccine-associated CD4 TCRs across spike, dominant at 160-218 and 743-854. Females made up more of the donors, who were largely white British, and clonal diversity may have come out too low.

Germline CDR1 SQVTM, CDR2 ANQGSEA. The CDR3 spans 13 residues. V was clipped by 6 bases and J by 3 bases, with 12 bases between them. Concerning this clone itself: Its antigen is still unknown.

Sequenced material: peripheral blood, taken on day 0 of MenACWY control vaccination. The chain recombines TRBV29-1 with TRBJ1-5; a possible D gene is TRBD1 (6 bases). This TCR was sampled from an adult in good health. Written as DNA, the CDR3 is TGCAGCGTATCAAACAGGGCCAATCAGCCCCAGCATTTT. It is translated as CSVSNRANQPQHF.